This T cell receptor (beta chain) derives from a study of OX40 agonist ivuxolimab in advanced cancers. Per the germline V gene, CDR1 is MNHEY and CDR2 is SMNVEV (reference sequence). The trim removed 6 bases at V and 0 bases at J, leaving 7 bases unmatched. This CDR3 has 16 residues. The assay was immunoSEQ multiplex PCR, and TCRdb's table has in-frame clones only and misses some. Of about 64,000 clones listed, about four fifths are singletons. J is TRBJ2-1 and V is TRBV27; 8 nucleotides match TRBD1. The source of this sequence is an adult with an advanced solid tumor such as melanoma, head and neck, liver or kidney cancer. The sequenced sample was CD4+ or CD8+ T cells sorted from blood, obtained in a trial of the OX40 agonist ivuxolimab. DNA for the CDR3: TGTGCCAGCAGGGGCGGACAGGGAAGCTCCTACAATGAGCAGTTCTTC. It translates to CASRGGQGSSYNEQFF.